The 17 T cell receptor beta chains below all came from one sample that was sequenced in a study of PD-1 blockade in mismatch repair-deficient tumors (dated by TCRdb to about 2017). The library was prepared using the immunoSEQ multiplex PCR assay. TCRdb mirrors the immuneACCESS table, restricted to in-frame sequences. Some clones are absent from its copies; in checked studies, under half trace to an unresolved V gene, and the reason for the others is unknown. Recorded for this sample are under 95,000 clones; about four fifths of them occurred a single time. Roughly 6% of the sample belongs to the ten largest clones. This material consisted of peripheral blood, taken 44 weeks after starting pembrolizumab. These receptors were obtained from an adult with mismatch repair-deficient cancer.

This clone was seen just once. The rearrangement links TRBV7-9 to TRBJ2-7; 7 nucleotides agree with TRBD2. The CDR3 contains 15 residues. Germline CDR1 SEHNR, CDR2 FQNEAQ (reference sequence). With 4 bases clipped from V and 2 bases from J, the junction kept 8 bases outside the gene matches. The chain's CDR3 is CASSSGAGVAYEQYF. CDR3 coding DNA: TGTGCCAGCAGCTCCGGGGCGGGAGTGGCCTACGAGCAGTACTTC. The whole variable domain, remainder taken from reference TRBV7-9 and TRBJ2-7, is DTGVSQNPRHKITKRGQNVTFRCDPISEHNRLYWYRQTLGQGPEFLTYFQNEAQLEKSRLLSDRFSAERPKGSFSTLEIQRTEQGDSAMYLCASSSGAGVAYEQYFGPGTRLTVT.

Notes on this clone: The same CDR3 is also encoded by other DNA sequences in this sample. The chain carries TRBV9 and TRBJ1-1; unclear D gene. This CDR3 has 14 residues. Looked up from germline, CDR1 is SGDLS and CDR2 is YYNGEE. Trimming removed 2 bases from V and 0 bases from J, with 8 bases in between. This chain's CDR3 is CASSVGSLNTEAFF. The CDR3 nucleotides read TGTGCCAGCAGCGTCGGCAGCCTGAACACTGAAGCTTTCTTT. Based on the CDR3 plus reference TRBV9 and TRBJ1-1, the full variable domain is DSGVTQTPKHLITATGQRVTLRCSPRSGDLSVYWYQQSLDQGLQFLIQYYNGEERAKGNILERFSAQQFPDLHSELNLSSLELGDSALYFCASSVGSLNTEAFFGQGTRLTVV.

The gene calls are TRBV7-2 and TRBJ1-2; 8 nucleotides match TRBD1. V gave up 6 bases and J gave up 3 bases; unmatched junction bases: 3. Germline CDR1 SGHTA, CDR2 FQGNSA. The CDR3 contains 13 residues. CDR3 nucleotides: TGTGCCAGCAGTCCGGACAGGGACTATGGCTACACCTTC. Protein product: CASSPDRDYGYTF.

This chain links TRBV10-3 with TRBJ2-2; 10 bases are shared with TRBD2. Germline lookup yields CDR1 ENHRY and CDR2 SYGVKD. J lost 2 bases, V lost 2 bases, and 20 bases had no gene match. This CDR3 comprises 22 residues. CDR3 coding DNA: TGTGCCATCAGTGAGCCCGGGACAAGGCATTGGCCTAGCGGGAGCAACACCGGGGAGCTGTTTTTT. Translating it yields CAISEPGTRHWPSGSNTGELFF.

There are many counts of this clone. The J gene is TRBJ2-1, the V gene TRBV6-1; D is ambiguous. Between the trimmed V and J ends, which lost 8 bases and 9 bases, there was a span of 14 bases. The CDR3 loop spans 12 amino acids. The germline V gene has CDR1 MNHNS and CDR2 SASEGT. CDR3 DNA sequence: TGTGCCAGCGGCGGCCTGGTGGGTGAGCAGTTCTTC. Its translation is CASGGLVGEQFF.

The chain combines TRBV9 with TRBJ2-2; 12 nucleotides line up with TRBD2. V lost 4 bases, J lost 2 bases, and 9 bases stayed unmatched. Germline assignment: CDR1 SGDLS and CDR2 YYNGEE. The CDR3 is 18 residues long. The DNA of the CDR3 is TGTGCCAGCAGCCCCGATCGACTAGCGGGAGAAAACACCGGGGAGCTGTTTTTT. This translates into CASSPDRLAGENTGELFF.

The chain employs TRBV11-2 and TRBJ2-3, with D perhaps matching TRBD1 or TRBD2 (5 bases each). Germline V gene sequence: CDR1 SGHAT, CDR2 FQNNGV. This CDR3 spans 17 amino acids. Trimming took off 2 bases at V and 7 bases at J, with 22 bases between the two ends. The CDR3 here is CASSLRRGPLRPYTQYF. Here the CDR3 DNA reads TGTGCCAGCAGCTTACGTAGGGGACCCTTAAGGCCCTATACGCAGTATTTT.

This clone has more than one count but fewer than ten. The chain couples TRBV4-1 to TRBJ1-1; a possible D gene is TRBD1 (5 bases). The V gene lost 2 bases and the J gene lost 3 bases, with 19 bases spanning the gap. Germline loops: CDR1 MGHRA, CDR2 YSYEKL. The CDR3 runs 17 residues. CDR3: CASSQTNLGTIDTEAFF. The CDR3 bases are TGCGCCAGCAGCCAAACAAACCTAGGGACGATAGACACTGAAGCTTTCTTT.

V usage is TRBV7-8 and J usage is TRBJ2-1; D is unresolved. In germline, CDR1 is SGHVS, CDR2 FQNEAQ. There are 15 residues in the CDR3. Trimming shortened V by 3 bases and J by 1 base, and 10 bases separated the two germline ends. The CDR3 sequence is CASSLESRSYNEQFF. The CDR3 coding sequence is TGTGCCAGCAGCTTGGAGAGCCGGTCCTACAATGAGCAGTTCTTC.

V and J are TRBV19 and TRBJ1-2, with 7 bases aligning to TRBD1. This CDR3 comprises 13 residues. Looked up from germline, CDR1 is LNHDA and CDR2 is SQIVND (reference sequence). Trimming cost V 6 bases and J 4 bases; bases outside gene matches: 5. This CDR3 reads CASSEGAFYGYTF. Written as DNA, the CDR3 is TGTGCCAGTAGCGAGGGGGCCTTCTATGGCTACACCTTC. Complete variable domain (other parts from reference TRBV19 and TRBJ1-2): DGGITQSPKYLFRKEGQNVTLSCEQNLNHDAMYWYRQDPGQGLRLIYYSQIVNDFQKGDIAEGYSVSREKKESFPLTVTSAQKNPTAFYLCASSEGAFYGYTFGSGTRLTVV.

This chain uses TRBV5-1 with TRBJ2-1, with TRBD2 matching 7 bases. V lost 4 bases to trimming and J lost 6 bases; unmatched junction nucleotides: 7. Germline V CDR1 and CDR2: SGHRS, YFSETQ. This CDR3 region has 14 residues. The CDR3 DNA reads TGCGCCAGCAGCCCGCGGGAGACCCCCAATGAGCAGTTCTTC. Translation: CASSPRETPNEQFF.

The chain has TRBV12-5 and TRBJ2-3; D ambiguous. The V end was cut by 0 bases, the J end by 4 bases, with 8 bases between. Germline V gene sequence: CDR1 LGHNT, CDR2 FRNRAP. The CDR3 is made up of 14 amino acids. The CDR3 DNA sequence: TGTGCTAGTGGTTTGGTAGTACGTTCAGATACGCAGTATTTT. As protein: CASGLVVRSDTQYF. The whole variable domain, filled in from reference TRBV12-5 and TRBJ2-3, reads DARVTQTPRHKVTEMGQEVTMRCQPILGHNTVFWYRQTMMQGLELLAYFRNRAPLDDSGMPKDRFSAEMPDATLATLKIQPSEPRDSAVYFCASGLVVRSDTQYFGPGTRLTVL.

The chain has TRBV4-1 and TRBJ1-5; a possible D gene is TRBD1 (6 bases). The CDR3 runs to 16 residues. Germline loops: CDR1 MGHRA, CDR2 YSYEKL. The V end lost 3 bases, the J end lost 5 bases, and 17 bases lay between the germline ends. CDR3 loop: CASSHEGEQGYQPQHF. In nucleotides, the CDR3 is TGCGCCAGCAGCCATGAGGGGGAACAGGGCTATCAGCCCCAGCATTTT.

The gene calls are TRBV4-1 and TRBJ2-1; 11 bases agree with TRBD2. V shed 8 bases, J shed 6 bases, and the junction held 9 bases outside the gene matches. CDR1 is MGHRA, CDR2 YSYEKL, per germline. The CDR3 covers 15 residues. The CDR3 region is CASQVSSGRSNEQFF. CDR3 DNA: TGCGCCAGCCAAGTTTCTAGCGGGAGGTCCAATGAGCAGTTCTTC.

The chain employs TRBV6-5 and TRBJ1-1, with D unclear. V shed 5 bases and J shed 1 base, with 14 bases lying between them. This CDR3 comprises 15 residues. Germline lookup yields CDR1 MNHEY and CDR2 SVGAGI. This CDR3 reads CASSRRGLGNTEAFF. CDR3 bases: TGTGCCAGCAGTAGGCGAGGGTTAGGGAACACTGAAGCTTTCTTT.

The J gene is TRBJ1-2, the V gene TRBV27; D is uncertain. CDR3 length equals 14 residues. Trimming cost V 6 bases and J 2 bases, with 13 bases left between them. CDR1 MNHEY and CDR2 SMNVEV come from the germline V gene (reference sequence). The CDR3 loop reads CASRGFGGNYGYTF. CDR3 nucleotide sequence: TGTGCCAGCAGGGGGTTCGGAGGGAACTATGGCTACACCTTC.

The V and J genes are TRBV4-1 and TRBJ2-7; 9 nucleotides agree with TRBD2. Germline trimming cut 0 bases from V and 0 bases from J; bases unmatched to any gene: 6. The CDR3 is made up of 17 amino acids. CDR1 and CDR2 (germline): MGHRA, YSYEKL. CDR3 region: CASSQEVSGGLSYEQYF. CDR3 nucleotide sequence: TGCGCCAGCAGCCAAGAGGTTAGCGGGGGTCTCTCCTACGAGCAGTACTTC.